This is a list of T cell receptor beta chains from one sample in a study of T cells in Graves' hyperthyroidism and ophthalmopathy. TCRdb recomputed calls from the multiplex PCR reads with MiXCR, one row per CDR3 protein. This table has about 98,000 distinct CDR3 sequences, roughly 40% appearing once. The sequencing sample was made of peripheral blood or thyroid tissue (not recorded which). All receptors derive from a woman aged 25-40 years with Graves' hyperthyroidism. Both conserved end residues are part of each CDR3. The D gene is left open where the match is weak. Size is stated for part of the rows, as once, few or many counts, or as a class when the clone is expanded.

V	D	size	length	J	CDR3	DNA
TRBV7-8	TRBD1	many	16	TRBJ1-5	CASSLGQGIGNQPQHF	TGTGCCAGCAGCTTAGGACAGGGTATCGGCAATCAGCCCCAGCATTTT
TRBV19	TRBD1	-	14	TRBJ1-5	CAGKDTGVNQPQHF	TGCGCCGGTAAGGACACAGGGGTCAATCAGCCCCAGCATTTT
TRBV24-1	TRBD2	-	15	TRBJ2-2	CATSDRLAGPGELFF	TGTGCCACCAGTGATCGACTAGCGGGACCCGGGGAGCTGTTTTTT
TRBV6-5	-	many	15	TRBJ2-2	CASRPGTYNTGELFF	TGTGCCAGCAGACCCGGGACTTACAACACCGGGGAGCTGTTTTTT
TRBV9	-	-	13	TRBJ1-1	CASSPQGWTEAFF	TGTGCCAGCAGCCCCCAGGGGTGGACTGAAGCTTTCTTT
TRBV2	-	few	14	TRBJ1-1	CASVQGMRDTEAFF	TGTGCCAGCGTGCAGGGGATGAGGGACACTGAAGCTTTCTTT
TRBV12-3/TRBV12-4	-	many	11	TRBJ1-4	CASSLGAKLFF	TGTGCCAGCAGTTTAGGCGCAAAACTGTTTTTT
TRBV2	TRBD1	many	14	TRBJ2-7	CASSATGLGYEQYF	TGTGCCAGCAGTGCGACAGGGTTGGGCTACGAGCAGTACTTC
TRBV2	TRBD2	many	17	TRBJ2-7	CASSEALLAGDPYEQYF	TGTGCCAGCAGTGAAGCGCTTCTGGCGGGAGATCCTTACGAGCAGTACTTC
TRBV6-6	-	many	13	TRBJ1-4	CASSYGGIEKLFF	TGTGCCAGCAGTTACGGGGGCATTGAAAAACTGTTTTTT
TRBV10-3	-	many	15	TRBJ1-2	CAISEEVAQHYGYTF	TGTGCCATCAGTGAGGAGGTGGCACAGCACTATGGCTACACCTTC
TRBV7-7	TRBD1	-	14	TRBJ1-3	CASSQGDSGNTIYF	TGTGCTAGCAGCCAGGGGGACTCTGGAAACACCATATATTTT
TRBV2	TRBD1	-	12	TRBJ1-2	CASRGGGSGYTF	TGTGCCAGCAGAGGAGGGGGCTCTGGCTACACCTTC
TRBV5-6	-	many	12	TRBJ1-1	CSSSLTNTEAFF	TGTTCCAGCAGCTTGACAAACACTGAAGCTTTCTTT
TRBV15	TRBD1	few	15	TRBJ1-6	CATSRPGTDSSPLHF	TGTGCCACCAGCAGACCCGGGACAGACAGTTCACCCCTCCACTTT
TRBV3-1	-	many	15	TRBJ1-2	CASSPRLLWAYGYTF	TGTGCCAGCAGCCCCCGTCTTCTGTGGGCTTATGGCTACACCTTC
TRBV29-1	-	few	13	TRBJ1-4	CSVERAGDEKLFF	TGCAGCGTCGAGAGGGCAGGGGATGAAAAACTGTTTTTT
TRBV5-1	-	many	15	TRBJ2-3	CASSHGGTSTDTQYF	TGCGCCAGCAGCCATGGCGGGACTAGCACAGATACGCAGTATTTT
TRBV10-2	-	many	14	TRBJ2-5	CASSEVTVGETQYF	TGCGCCAGCAGTGAGGTGACGGTGGGAGAGACCCAGTACTTC
TRBV7-3	TRBD1	-	12	TRBJ1-2	CASTRQGGGYTF	TGTGCCAGCACCCGACAGGGTGGTGGCTACACCTTC